These 3 T cell receptor beta chains originate from one sample sequenced in a study of long-term antiretroviral therapy in people with HIV. immunoSEQ v3.0 was run at survey level. Profiling relied on immunoSEQ multiplex PCR, and the TCRdb table lists in-frame clones only, not all of them. The sample lists about 20,000 clones, approximately 80% seen once, with 8.8% in the top ten. The specimen comprised unsorted PBMCs, sampled 1.2 years after starting antiretroviral therapy. The source is a middle-aged woman with HIV.

The chain has TRBV9 and TRBJ1-1; 8 bases agree with TRBD1. This CDR3 spans 16 amino acids. CDR1 and CDR2 (germline): SGDLS, YYNGEE. V lost 4 bases, J lost 0 bases, and 8 bases stayed unmatched. The CDR3 coding sequence is TGTGCCAGCAGCAGCCGGGACAGGAATCTGAACACTGAAGCTTTCTTT. Translating it yields CASSSRDRNLNTEAFF. Supplemented by reference TRBV9 and TRBJ1-1, the full variable domain reads DSGVTQTPKHLITATGQRVTLRCSPRSGDLSVYWYQQSLDQGLQFLIQYYNGEERAKGNILERFSAQQFPDLHSELNLSSLELGDSALYFCASSSRDRNLNTEAFFGQGTRLTVV.

This clone was seen only a few times. The chain recombines TRBV29-1 with TRBJ2-7, with D perhaps matching TRBD1 or TRBD2 (5 bases each). Germline V gene sequence: CDR1 SQVTM, CDR2 ANQGSEA. The CDR3 has 13 residues. V was pared by 5 bases and J by 3 bases, with 14 bases between. The CDR3 region has the DNA TGCAGCGTTACCGGGACCGCTTACTACGAGCAGTACTTC. It is translated as CSVTGTAYYEQYF.

The chain has TRBV7-2 and TRBJ1-4; D not resolved. The CDR3 has 14 residues. Trimming removed 5 bases from V and 8 bases from J, with 15 bases in between. Per germline, CDR1 SGHTA and CDR2 FQGNSA. Written as DNA, the CDR3 is TGTGCCAGCAGCATCTCGGGCCTGGGGGAAAAACTGTTTTTT. It specifies CASSISGLGEKLFF.